The 8 T cell receptor beta chains below come from one sample, sequenced in a study of blood T cell repertoires in COVID-19 (dated by TCRdb to about 2020). The library was built by means of the immunoSEQ multiplex PCR assay. TCRdb re-hosts the immuneACCESS table, in-frame sequences only. Its copies lack some clones; in the studies checked, an unresolved V gene accounts for under half of them, and the cause for the rest is not known. A total of 250,000 to 400,000 clones appear in this sample, 90% of them only once. Around 2.7% of the sample rests with the top ten. Material for sequencing was PBMCs or T cells enriched from blood (not recorded which). Receptors originate from a man between 60 and 75 years old who had recovered from COVID-19.

This chain links TRBV3-1 (or the pseudogene TRBV3-2) with TRBJ2-7, with D tentatively TRBD1 (6 bases). Germline V lookup: CDR1 LGHDT, CDR2 YNNKEL (reference sequence). V was clipped by 3 bases and J by 3 bases, with 12 bases between them. This CDR3 comprises 14 residues. CDR3 sequence reads: CASSHGRGVYEQYF. For the CDR3, the DNA is TGTGCCAGCAGCCATGGCAGGGGCGTCTACGAGCAGTACTTC.

The rearrangement joins TRBV10-3 to TRBJ2-1, with a tentative D call TRBD1 (6 bases). Trimming took 4 bases from V and 6 from J, leaving 13 bases between them. From germline, CDR1 is ENHRY and CDR2 SYGVKD. CDR3 size: 14 residues. The CDR3 bases are TGTGCCATCAGTGGGAACAGGGAGCCCAATGAGCAGTTCTTC. Translation: CAISGNREPNEQFF.

The V call is TRBV5-1, the J call TRBJ2-5, with TRBD2 identical over 10 bases. V lost 3 bases, J lost 1 base, and 3 bases stayed unmatched. Germline CDR1 and CDR2: SGHRS and YFSETQ. The CDR3 is made up of 15 amino acids. The CDR3 coding sequence is TGCGCCAGCAGCTCCAGACTAGCGGGCCAAGAGACCCAGTACTTC. Amino acids: CASSSRLAGQETQYF.

Here the CDR3 reads CASSRTAGESLETQYF. CDR3 coding DNA: TGTGCCAGCAGCCGGACAGCGGGGGAATCTTTGGAGACCCAGTACTTC. This chain uses TRBV4-2 with TRBJ2-5, with TRBD2 matching over 8 bases. This CDR3 contains 16 residues. With 4 bases clipped from V and 5 bases from J, the junction kept 12 bases outside the gene matches. Germline V gives CDR1 LGHNA, CDR2 YNFKEQ.

This chain links TRBV20-1 with TRBJ1-1; D is perhaps TRBD1 (5 bases). Trimming stripped 3 bases from V and 4 bases from J, with 15 bases between. This CDR3 is 14 amino acids long. Germline V gives CDR1 DFQATT, CDR2 SNEGSKA (reference sequence). CDR3 nucleotide sequence: TGCAGTGCTAGTGGCAGGGTCATGACCACTGAAGCTTTCTTT. It translates to CSASGRVMTTEAFF.

The rearrangement joins TRBV18 to TRBJ2-1; 7 positions match TRBD2. The CDR3 loop spans 17 amino acids. V was pared by 4 bases and J by 3 bases, with 12 bases of the junction left unmatched. Germline V lookup: CDR1 KGHSH, CDR2 LQKENI. The CDR3 region has the DNA TGTGCCAGCTCACTCCTCGACGGAAAGCGGGGCTACAATGAGCAGTTCTTC. This translates into CASSLLDGKRGYNEQFF.

This chain links TRBV27 with TRBJ1-1; maybe TRBD1 (6 bases). This CDR3 is built from 14 residues. Per germline, CDR1 MNHEY and CDR2 SMNVEV (reference sequence). The ends were cut back, 6 bases at V and 3 bases at J, with 14 bases in the middle. CDR3 nucleotide sequence: TGTGCCAGCAGATCCCTCAGGGGCGACACTGAAGCTTTCTTT. This gives the protein CASRSLRGDTEAFF.

This chain links TRBV2 with TRBJ2-5; no clear D. CDR3 length equals 13 residues. Between the trimmed V and J ends, which lost 8 bases and 2 bases, there was a span of 12 bases. Germline V gives CDR1 SNHLY, CDR2 FYNNEI. CDR3 nucleotide sequence: TGTGCCAGCGGTTCGGGTCATCAAGAGACCCAGTACTTC. As protein: CASGSGHQETQYF.